These 6 T cell receptor beta chains came from one sample sequenced in a study of OX40 agonist ivuxolimab in advanced cancers. Libraries were prepared by immunoSEQ multiplex PCR; TCRdb keeps only in-frame clonotypes and omits some of them. The sample lists fewer than 90,000 clones, 85% seen once, with 3.1% in the top ten. The sample in question was CD4+ or CD8+ T cells sorted from blood, obtained in a trial of the OX40 agonist ivuxolimab. The receptors come from an adult with an advanced solid tumor such as melanoma, head and neck, liver or kidney cancer.

V is TRBV13 and J is TRBJ1-6, with TRBD1 as a possible D gene (5 bases). V shed 2 bases and J shed 8 bases, with 10 bases lying between them. The CDR3 runs 14 residues. Germline V gene lookup returns CDR1 PRHDT and CDR2 FYEKMQ (reference sequence). The CDR3 spells CASSLTGRDSPLHF. CDR3 nucleotide sequence: TGTGCCAGCAGCTTAACAGGTCGGGATTCACCCCTCCACTTT.

The chain links TRBV11-3 to TRBJ2-7, with TRBD2 matching 7 bases. The V and J ends lost 5 bases and 7 bases, in that order; junction bases with no gene match: 14. The CDR3 is made up of 15 amino acids. Germline CDR1 is SGHNT and CDR2 is YENEEA. DNA for the CDR3: TGTGCCAGCAGCGGATCCGGAGGGAGGGTTTGGGAGCAGTACTTC. This translates into CASSGSGGRVWEQYF.

The genes are TRBV7-2 and TRBJ2-5; no definite D call. CDR1 SGHTA and CDR2 FQGNSA come from the germline V gene. V lost 7 bases and J lost 5, with 14 bases in between. The CDR3 has 13 amino acids. CDR3: CASTLMRHETQYF. Here the CDR3 DNA reads TGTGCCAGCACCCTTATGCGCCATGAGACCCAGTACTTC.

The V gene is TRBV7-2, the J gene TRBJ1-2; 8 nucleotides agree with TRBD1. With V trimmed by 1 base and J by 4 bases, 5 bases remained unmatched. This CDR3 comprises 15 residues. CDR1 is SGHTA and CDR2 is FQGNSA in the germline V gene. In DNA, the CDR3 is TGTGCCAGCAGCTTAGTCGCAGGGGGCCTCTATGGCTACACCTTC. It specifies CASSLVAGGLYGYTF. The full variable domain, completed using reference TRBV7-2 and TRBJ1-2, is GAGVSQSPSNKVTEKGKDVELRCDPISGHTALYWYRQSLGQGLEFLIYFQGNSAPDKSGLPSDRFSAERTGGSVSTLTIQRTQQEDSAVYLCASSLVAGGLYGYTFGSGTRLTVV.

With respect to this clone: Within the sample, other DNA sequences also encode this same CDR3. This chain uses TRBV18 with TRBJ2-7; D might be TRBD1 (6 bases). The V end lost 3 bases, the J end lost 2 bases, and 17 bases lay between the germline ends. Germline assignment: CDR1 KGHSH and CDR2 LQKENI. The CDR3 extends over 16 amino acids. CDR3 sequence: CASSPRQTGRAYEQYF. CDR3 DNA: TGTGCCAGCTCACCGCGACAAACAGGGCGAGCCTACGAGCAGTACTTC.

V and J are TRBV10-3 and TRBJ2-7; 9 positions match TRBD1. The CDR3 runs to 13 residues. Germline V gene data show CDR1 as ENHRY and CDR2 as SYGVKD. J gave up 6 bases and V 2 bases, and 2 bases lay outside the gene matches. The DNA for the CDR3 is TGTGCCATCAGTGAGGGGACAGGGTCCGAGCAGTACTTC. This encodes CAISEGTGSEQYF.